This T cell receptor beta chain was sequenced during a study of early T cells in non-severe SARS-CoV-2 infection. In the study overall: Chains from this unsorted whole-blood bulk RNA could not be paired.

Molecules of cDNA were individually given unique molecular identifiers that were attached to them. MiXCR, run by TCRdb on the 5' RACE reads, gives a single entry per CDR3 protein. The sample carries approximately 77,000 distinct CDR3 sequences, more than 10% recorded once. Germline V gene lookup returns CDR1 MNHEY and CDR2 SVGEGT. The CDR3 consists of 13 residues. Between the trimmed V and J ends, which lost 4 bases and 3 bases, there was a span of 10 bases. A few counts support this clonotype. This clonotype was obtained from an adult who was a healthcare worker with PCR-confirmed SARS-CoV-2 infection or an uninfected control (not recorded which). The donor label of this sample is uncertain. The rearrangement joins TRBV6-2 or TRBV6-3 to TRBJ2-7; TRBD1 is a possible D gene (6 bases). Sequenced material: whole blood, taken at baseline. CDR3 amino acids: CASSWQGSYEQYF. The CDR3 DNA is TGTGCCAGCAGTTGGCAGGGGAGCTACGAGCAGTACTTC.